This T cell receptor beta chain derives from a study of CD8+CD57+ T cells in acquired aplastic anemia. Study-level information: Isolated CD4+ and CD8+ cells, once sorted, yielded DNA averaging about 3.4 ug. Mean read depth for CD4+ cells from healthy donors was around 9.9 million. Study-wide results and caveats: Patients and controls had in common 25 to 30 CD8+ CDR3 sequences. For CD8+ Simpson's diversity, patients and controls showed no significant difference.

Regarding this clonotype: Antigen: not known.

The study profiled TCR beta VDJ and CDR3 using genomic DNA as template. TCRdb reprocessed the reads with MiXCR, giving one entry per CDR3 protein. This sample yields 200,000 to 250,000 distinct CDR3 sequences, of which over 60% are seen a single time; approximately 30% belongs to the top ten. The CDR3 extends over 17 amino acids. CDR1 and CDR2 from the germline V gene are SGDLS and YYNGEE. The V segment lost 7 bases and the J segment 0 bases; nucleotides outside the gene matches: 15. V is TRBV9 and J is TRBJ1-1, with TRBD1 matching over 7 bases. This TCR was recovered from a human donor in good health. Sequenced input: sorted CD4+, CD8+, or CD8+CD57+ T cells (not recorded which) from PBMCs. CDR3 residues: CASGGGAGQSMNTEAFF. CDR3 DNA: TGTGCCAGCGGGGGGGGCGCGGGACAGTCTATGAACACTGAAGCTTTCTTT.